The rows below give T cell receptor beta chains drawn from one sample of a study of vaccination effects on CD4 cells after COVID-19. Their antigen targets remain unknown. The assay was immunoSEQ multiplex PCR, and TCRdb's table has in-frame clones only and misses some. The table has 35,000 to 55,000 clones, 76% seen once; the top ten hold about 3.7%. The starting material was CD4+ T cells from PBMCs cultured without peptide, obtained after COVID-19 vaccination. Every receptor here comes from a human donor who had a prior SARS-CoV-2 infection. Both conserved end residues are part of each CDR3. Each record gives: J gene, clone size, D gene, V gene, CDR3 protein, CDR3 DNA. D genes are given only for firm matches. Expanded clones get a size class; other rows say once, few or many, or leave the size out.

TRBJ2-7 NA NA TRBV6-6 CASSLHGAVRTSYEQYF TGTGCCAGCAGTCTCCATGGAGCGGTCCGAACCTCCTACGAGCAGTACTTC
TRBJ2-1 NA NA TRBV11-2 CASSLKSGQTLSYNEQFF TGTGCCAGCAGCTTAAAGTCAGGACAGACCCTATCCTACAATGAGCAGTTCTTC
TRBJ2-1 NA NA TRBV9 CASSVQTAYNEQFF TGTGCCAGCAGCGTCCAGACGGCCTACAATGAGCAGTTCTTC
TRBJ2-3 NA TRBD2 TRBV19 CASSTLGLAGDTQYF TGTGCCAGTAGTACTCTTGGACTAGCGGGGGATACGCAGTATTTT
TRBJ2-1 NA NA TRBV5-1 CASSLMFADEQFF TGCGCCAGCAGCTTGATGTTTGCGGATGAGCAGTTCTTC
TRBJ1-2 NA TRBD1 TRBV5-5 CASSLGTGYGYTF TGTGCCAGCAGCTTGGGGACAGGGTATGGCTACACCTTC
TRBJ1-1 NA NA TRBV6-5 CASSRGNTEAFF TGTGCCAGTTCACGCGGGAACACTGAAGCTTTCTTT
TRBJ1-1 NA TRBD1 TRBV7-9 CASSSQTGRGTEAFF TGTGCCAGCAGCTCACAGACAGGGCGGGGGACTGAAGCTTTCTTT
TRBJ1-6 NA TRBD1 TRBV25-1 CASSPTGEQSPLHF TGTGCCAGCAGTCCCACAGGGGAGCAGTCACCCCTCCACTTT
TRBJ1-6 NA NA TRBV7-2 CASSLNAPGTPLHF TGTGCCAGCAGCTTAAACGCCCCTGGGACACCCCTCCACTTT
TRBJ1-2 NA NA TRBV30 CAWSMGALNGYTF TGTGCCTGGAGTATGGGGGCGCTAAATGGCTACACCTTC
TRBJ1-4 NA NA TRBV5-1 CASKAGAIDTGEKLFF TGCGCCAGCAAGGCAGGGGCCATCGACACTGGTGAAAAACTGTTTTTT
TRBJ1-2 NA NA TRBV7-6 CASSLRSDDISGYTF TGTGCCAGCAGCTTACGGTCGGATGATATATCCGGCTACACCTTC
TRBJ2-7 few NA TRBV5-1 CASSLLRGTNEQYF TGCGCCAGCAGCTTGTTAAGGGGTACCAACGAGCAGTACTTC
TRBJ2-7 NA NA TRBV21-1 CASTPPGTIRYEQYF TGTGCCAGCACCCCCCCCGGGACAATTCGGTACGAGCAGTACTTC
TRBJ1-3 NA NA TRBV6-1 CASSEVWASSGNTIYF TGTGCCAGCAGTGAGGTTTGGGCAAGCTCTGGAAACACCATATATTTT
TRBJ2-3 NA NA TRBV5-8 CASSLPEHGTDTQYF TGTGCCAGCAGCTTGCCCGAGCATGGCACAGATACGCAGTATTTT
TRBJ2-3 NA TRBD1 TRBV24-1 CATSELTGEDTQYF TGTGCCACCAGTGAGCTTACAGGGGAAGATACGCAGTATTTT
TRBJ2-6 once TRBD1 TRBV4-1 CASSQLGQGRPFSGANVLTF TGCGCCAGCAGCCAACTAGGACAGGGACGCCCCTTCTCTGGGGCCAACGTCCTGACTTTC
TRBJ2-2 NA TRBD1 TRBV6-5 CASSSHRGLTTGELFF TGTGCCAGCAGTTCCCACAGGGGGCTAACTACCGGGGAGCTGTTTTTT
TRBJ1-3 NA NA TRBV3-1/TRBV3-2 CASSQRFRLDISEDTIYF TGTGCCAGCAGCCAACGCTTTCGGCTCGACATTTCCGAGGACACCATATATTTT
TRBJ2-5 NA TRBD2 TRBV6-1 CASSGKHGRGQETQYF TGTGCCAGCAGTGGAAAACACGGGCGGGGGCAAGAGACCCAGTACTTC
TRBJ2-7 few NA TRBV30 CAWSSTNLYEQYF TGTGCCTGGAGTTCGACTAACCTCTACGAGCAGTACTTC
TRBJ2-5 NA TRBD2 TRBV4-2 CASSLSPEASGIQETQYF TGTGCCAGCAGCCTCAGCCCGGAGGCTAGCGGGATCCAAGAGACCCAGTACTTC
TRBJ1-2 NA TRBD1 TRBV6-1 CASSDPGQNYGYTF TGTGCCAGCAGTGACCCGGGACAGAACTATGGCTACACCTTC
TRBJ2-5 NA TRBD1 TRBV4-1 CASSLQGVRETQYF TGCGCCAGCAGCCTACAGGGGGTGCGGGAGACCCAGTACTTC
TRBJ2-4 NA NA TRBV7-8 CASSPILAKNIQYF TGTGCCAGCAGTCCCATACTTGCCAAAAACATTCAGTACTTC
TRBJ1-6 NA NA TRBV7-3 CASSLRRGSPLHF TGTGCCAGCAGCTTAAGGAGAGGGTCACCCCTCCACTTT
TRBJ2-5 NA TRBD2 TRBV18 CASSRLGLAEETQYF TGTGCCAGCTCACGCTTGGGACTAGCGGAAGAGACCCAGTACTTC
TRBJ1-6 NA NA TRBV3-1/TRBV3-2 CASSQEYRPNSPLHF TGTGCCAGCAGCCAAGAGTACAGGCCGAATTCACCCCTCCACTTT
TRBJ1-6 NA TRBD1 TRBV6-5 CASSLGGQGNSPLHF TGTGCCAGCAGCCTCGGGGGACAGGGGAATTCACCCCTCCACTTT
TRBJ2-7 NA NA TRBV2 CASSEYVEQYF TGTGCCAGCAGTGAGTATGTAGAGCAGTACTTC
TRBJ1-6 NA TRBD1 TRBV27 CASSPRTGGASVNSPLHF TGTGCCAGCAGTCCACGGACAGGGGGCGCATCAGTTAATTCACCCCTCCACTTT
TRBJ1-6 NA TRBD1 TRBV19 CAGKGQGDSPLHF TGTGCCGGGAAGGGGCAGGGGGATTCACCCCTCCACTTT
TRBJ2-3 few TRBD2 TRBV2 CASSAAGQNTDTQYF TGTGCCAGCAGTGCAGCGGGGCAGAACACAGATACGCAGTATTTT
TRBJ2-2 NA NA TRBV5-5 CASSRPYTGELFF TGTGCCAGCAGCCGCCCTTACACCGGGGAGCTGTTTTTT
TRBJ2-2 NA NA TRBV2 CASSEVLNTGELFF TGTGCCAGCAGTGAGGTCCTGAACACCGGGGAGCTGTTTTTT
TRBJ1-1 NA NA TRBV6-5 CASRDSNLNTEAFF TGTGCCAGCAGGGACAGTAACCTGAACACTGAAGCTTTCTTT
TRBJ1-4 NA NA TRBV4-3 CASSQTLRGGEKLFF TGCGCCAGCAGCCAGACACTGCGAGGGGGTGAAAAACTGTTTTTT
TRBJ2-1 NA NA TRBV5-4 CAFFGAGLPYNEQFF TGTGCCTTTTTCGGGGCGGGGCTACCATACAATGAGCAGTTCTTC
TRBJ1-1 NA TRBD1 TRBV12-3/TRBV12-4 CASRTTGYTEAFF TGTGCCAGCAGGACGACAGGGTACACTGAAGCTTTCTTT
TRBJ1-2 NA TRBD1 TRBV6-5 CASSYSTGGYGYTF TGTGCCAGCAGTTACTCGACAGGGGGCTATGGCTACACCTTC
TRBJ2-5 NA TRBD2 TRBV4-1 CASSPLAGGVGQTQYF TGCGCCAGCAGCCCCCTAGCGGGAGGTGTTGGGCAGACCCAGTACTTC
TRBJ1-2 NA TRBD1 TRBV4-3 CASSPTGANYGYTF TGCGCCAGCAGCCCCACAGGGGCTAACTATGGCTACACCTTC
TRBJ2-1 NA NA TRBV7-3 CASSRTGSFYNEQFF TGTGCCAGCAGCCGGACCGGGAGCTTCTACAATGAACAGTTCTTC
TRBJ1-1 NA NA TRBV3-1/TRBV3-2 CASSQDIAGVNTEAFF TGTGCCAGCAGCCAAGATATTGCAGGGGTGAACACTGAAGCTTTCTTT
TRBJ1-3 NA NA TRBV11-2 CASTPRISGNTIYF TGTGCCAGCACCCCTAGGATCTCTGGAAACACCATATATTTT
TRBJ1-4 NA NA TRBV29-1 CSAKLTGGSFEKLFF TGCAGCGCCAAATTAACCGGGGGGTCATTTGAAAAACTGTTTTTT
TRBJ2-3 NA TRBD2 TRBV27 CASSARLAGDTQYF TGTGCCAGCAGTGCCAGACTAGCGGGAGATACGCAGTATTTT
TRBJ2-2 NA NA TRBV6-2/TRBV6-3 CASSYSETGDTGELFF TGTGCCAGCAGTTACTCCGAAACCGGGGACACCGGGGAGCTGTTTTTT
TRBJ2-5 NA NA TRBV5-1 CASSLGGAGQETQYF TGCGCCAGCAGCTTGGGCGGGGCGGGCCAAGAGACCCAGTACTTC